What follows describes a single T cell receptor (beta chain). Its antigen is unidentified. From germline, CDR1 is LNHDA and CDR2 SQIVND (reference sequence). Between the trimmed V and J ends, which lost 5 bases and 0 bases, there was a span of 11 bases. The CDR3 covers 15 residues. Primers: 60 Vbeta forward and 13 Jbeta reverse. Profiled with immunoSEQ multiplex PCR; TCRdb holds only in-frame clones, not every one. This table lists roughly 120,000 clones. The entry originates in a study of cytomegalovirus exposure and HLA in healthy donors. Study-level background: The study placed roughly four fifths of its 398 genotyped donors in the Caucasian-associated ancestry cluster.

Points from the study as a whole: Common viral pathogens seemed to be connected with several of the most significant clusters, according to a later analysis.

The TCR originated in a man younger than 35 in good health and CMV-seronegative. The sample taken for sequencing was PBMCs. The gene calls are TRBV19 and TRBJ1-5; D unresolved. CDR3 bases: TGTGCCAGTAGTTACAGAGTAGATAGCAATCAGCCCCAGCATTTT. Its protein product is CASSYRVDSNQPQHF.